Sequencing of this T cell receptor (beta chain) was carried out in a study of cytomegalovirus exposure and HLA in healthy donors. The CDR3 loop spans 13 amino acids. V lost 3 bases to trimming and J lost 4 bases, with 9 bases between them. From germline, CDR1 is SGHTA and CDR2 FQGTGA. PCR was performed using 60 Vbeta and 13 Jbeta primers. The data were produced by immunoSEQ multiplex PCR, yet TCRdb's version contains in-frame clones alone and is incomplete. The data show fewer than 200,000 clones, over 80% seen once. Sequenced material: PBMCs. The TCR originated in a girl aged 5-17 years in good health and CMV-seropositive. The rearrangement joins TRBV7-3 to TRBJ2-5; maybe TRBD2 (5 bases). The CDR3 reads CASSFGGGETQYF. CDR3 sequence (DNA): TGTGCCAGCAGCTTCGGAGGCGGAGAGACCCAGTACTTC.